The entry that follows covers one T cell receptor beta chain sequence. All donors were Caucasian adults living in Nashville, Tennessee. This entry belongs to a study of shared clonotypes between healthy human individuals. Across the whole study: Serving as donors were a couple of women and three men, whose ages spanned 18 to 49.

Original analysis: Owing to the provision of junction-only sequences devoid of quality scores by immunoSEQ, filtering differed. Here immunoSEQ multiplex PCR was the method, and the copy in TCRdb shows in-frame clones only, minus some. The V and J calls and clone size were taken over from that table, and D and trimming were inferred from the DNA. The data show roughly 500,000 clones, over 70% seen once. This receptor was taken from a woman between 40 and 50 years old in good health. Some clones in this sample may be carry-over from other donors' samples. Sequences were obtained from PBMCs.

The CDR3 DNA is TGTGCCAGCAGTTGGACTAGCGGGAGGGCGGTGTTGTACTTC. This codes for CASSWTSGRAVLYF. V gene TRBV2 combines with J gene TRBJ2-4; TRBD2 matches 15 bases. Trimming cost V 5 bases and J 15 bases; bases outside gene matches: 8. This CDR3 has 14 amino acids. Per the germline V gene, CDR1 is SNHLY and CDR2 is FYNNEI. Full variable domain (missing parts from reference TRBV2 and TRBJ2-4): EPEVTQTPSHQVTQMGQEVILRCVPISNHLYFYWYRQILGQKVEFLVSFYNNEISEKSEIFDDQFSVERPDGSNFTLKIRSTKLEDSAMYFCASSWTSGRAVLYFGAGTRLSVL.